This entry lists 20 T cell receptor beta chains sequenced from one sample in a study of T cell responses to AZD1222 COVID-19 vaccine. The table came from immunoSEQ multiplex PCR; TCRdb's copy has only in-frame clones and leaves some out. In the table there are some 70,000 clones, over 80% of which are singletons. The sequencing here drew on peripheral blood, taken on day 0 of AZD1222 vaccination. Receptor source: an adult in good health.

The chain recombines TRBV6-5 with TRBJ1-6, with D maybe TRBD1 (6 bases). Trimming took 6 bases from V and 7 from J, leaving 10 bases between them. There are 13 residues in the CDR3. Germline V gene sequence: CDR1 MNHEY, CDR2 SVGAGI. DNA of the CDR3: TGTGCCAGCAGAGGGGGGGAAAATTCACCCCTCCACTTT. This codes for CASRGGENSPLHF.

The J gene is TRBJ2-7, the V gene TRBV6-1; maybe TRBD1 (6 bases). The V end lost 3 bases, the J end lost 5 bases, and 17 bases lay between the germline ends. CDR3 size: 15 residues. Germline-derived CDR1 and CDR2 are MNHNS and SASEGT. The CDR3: CASSEGTGILNEQYF. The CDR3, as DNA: TGTGCCAGCAGTGAGGGTACAGGGATTTTAAACGAGCAGTACTTC.

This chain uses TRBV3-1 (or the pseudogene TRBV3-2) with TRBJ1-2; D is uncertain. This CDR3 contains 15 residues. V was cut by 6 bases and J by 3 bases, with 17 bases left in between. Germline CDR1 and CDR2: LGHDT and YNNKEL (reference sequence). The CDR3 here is CASSPEAGLDYGYTF. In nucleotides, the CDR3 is TGTGCCAGCAGTCCGGAGGCAGGTTTAGACTATGGCTACACCTTC.

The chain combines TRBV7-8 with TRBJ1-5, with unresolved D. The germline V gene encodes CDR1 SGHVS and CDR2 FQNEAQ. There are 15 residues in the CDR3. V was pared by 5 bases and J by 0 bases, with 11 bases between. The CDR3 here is CASSPGGYSNQPQHF. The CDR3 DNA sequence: TGTGCCAGCAGCCCGGGAGGCTATAGCAATCAGCCCCAGCATTTT.

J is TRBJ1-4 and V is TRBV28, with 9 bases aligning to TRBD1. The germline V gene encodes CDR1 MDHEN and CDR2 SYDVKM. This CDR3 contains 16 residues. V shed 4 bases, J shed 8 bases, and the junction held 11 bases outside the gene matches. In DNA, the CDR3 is TGTGCCAGCAGTTCCAGCTCCGGGACAGGGCGGGAAAAACTGTTTTTT. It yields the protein CASSSSSGTGREKLFF. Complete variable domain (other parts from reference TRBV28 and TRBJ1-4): DVKVTQSSRYLVKRTGEKVFLECVQDMDHENMFWYRQDPGLGLRLIYFSYDVKMKEKGDIPEGYSVSREKKERFSLILESASTNQTSMYLCASSSSSGTGREKLFFGSGTQLSVL.

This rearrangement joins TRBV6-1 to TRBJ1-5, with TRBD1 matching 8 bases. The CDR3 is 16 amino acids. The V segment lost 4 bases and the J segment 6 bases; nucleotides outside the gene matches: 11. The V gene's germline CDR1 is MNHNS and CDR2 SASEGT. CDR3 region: CASSARSQGASQPQHF. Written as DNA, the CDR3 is TGTGCCAGCAGTGCCCGTAGTCAGGGGGCGAGTCAGCCCCAGCATTTT.

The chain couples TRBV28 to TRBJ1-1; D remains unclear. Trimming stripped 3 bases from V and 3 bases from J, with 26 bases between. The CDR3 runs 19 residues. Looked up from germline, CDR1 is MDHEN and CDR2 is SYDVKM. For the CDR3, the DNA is TGTGCCAGCAGTTTGTCCCCTTGGGGTACAGCCCAGAGACACACTGAAGCTTTCTTT. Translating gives CASSLSPWGTAQRHTEAFF. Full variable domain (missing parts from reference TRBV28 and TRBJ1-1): DVKVTQSSRYLVKRTGEKVFLECVQDMDHENMFWYRQDPGLGLRLIYFSYDVKMKEKGDIPEGYSVSREKKERFSLILESASTNQTSMYLCASSLSPWGTAQRHTEAFFGQGTRLTVV.

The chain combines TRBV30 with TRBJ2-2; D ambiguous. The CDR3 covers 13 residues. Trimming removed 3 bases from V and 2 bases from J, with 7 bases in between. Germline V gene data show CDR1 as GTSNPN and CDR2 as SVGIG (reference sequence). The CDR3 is CAWRRPNTGELFF. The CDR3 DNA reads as TGTGCCTGGAGGAGACCCAACACCGGGGAGCTGTTTTTT.

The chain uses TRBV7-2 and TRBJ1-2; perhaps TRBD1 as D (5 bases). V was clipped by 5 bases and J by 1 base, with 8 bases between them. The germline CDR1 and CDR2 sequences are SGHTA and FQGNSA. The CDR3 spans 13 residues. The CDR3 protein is CASSPDSNYGYTF. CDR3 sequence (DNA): TGTGCCAGCAGCCCCGACAGTAACTATGGCTACACCTTC.

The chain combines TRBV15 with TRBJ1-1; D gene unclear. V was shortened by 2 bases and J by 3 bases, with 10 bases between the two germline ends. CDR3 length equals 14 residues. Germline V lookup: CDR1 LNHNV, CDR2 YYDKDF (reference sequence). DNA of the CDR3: TGTGCCACCAGCAGACACATAGGGTACACTGAAGCTTTCTTT. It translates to CATSRHIGYTEAFF.

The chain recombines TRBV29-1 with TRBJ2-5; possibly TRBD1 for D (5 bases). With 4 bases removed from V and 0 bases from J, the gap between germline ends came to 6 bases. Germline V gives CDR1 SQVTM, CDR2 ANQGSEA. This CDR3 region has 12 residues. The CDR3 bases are TGCAGCGTTGGGACAAACCAAGAGACCCAGTACTTC. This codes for CSVGTNQETQYF.

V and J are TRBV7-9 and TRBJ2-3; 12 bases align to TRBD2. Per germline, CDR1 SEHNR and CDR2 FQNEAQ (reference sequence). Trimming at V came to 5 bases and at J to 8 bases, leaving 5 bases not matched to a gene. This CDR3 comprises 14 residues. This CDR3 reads CASSPTSGGPTQYF. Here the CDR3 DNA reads TGTGCCAGCAGCCCAACTAGCGGGGGGCCTACGCAGTATTTT.

The CDR3 DNA follows: TGTGCCAGCAGGGATTACAGGGTCCCTGAAGCTTTCTTT. This encodes CASRDYRVPEAFF. This chain joins TRBV12-3 or TRBV12-4 and TRBJ1-1; weak D call: TRBD1 (6 bases). V shed 6 bases and J shed 6 bases, with 14 bases lying between them. The CDR3 runs 13 residues.

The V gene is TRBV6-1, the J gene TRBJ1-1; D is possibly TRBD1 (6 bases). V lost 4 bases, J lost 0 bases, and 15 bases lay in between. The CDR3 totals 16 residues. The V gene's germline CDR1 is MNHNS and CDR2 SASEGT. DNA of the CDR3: TGTGCCAGCAGTGCAGGTCAGGGGAGCATGAACACTGAAGCTTTCTTT. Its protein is CASSAGQGSMNTEAFF.

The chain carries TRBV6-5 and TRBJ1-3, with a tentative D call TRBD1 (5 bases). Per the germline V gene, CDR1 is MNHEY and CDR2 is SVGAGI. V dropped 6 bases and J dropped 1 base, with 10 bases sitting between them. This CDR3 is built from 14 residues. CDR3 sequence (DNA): TGTGCCAGCAGGGTGACAGTATCTGGAAACACCATATATTTT. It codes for CASRVTVSGNTIYF.

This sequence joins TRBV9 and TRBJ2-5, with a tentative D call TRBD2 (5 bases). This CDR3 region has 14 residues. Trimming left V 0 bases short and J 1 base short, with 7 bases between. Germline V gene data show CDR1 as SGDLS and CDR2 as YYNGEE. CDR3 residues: CASSVGTSQETQYF. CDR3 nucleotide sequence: TGTGCCAGCAGCGTAGGGACTTCCCAAGAGACCCAGTACTTC.

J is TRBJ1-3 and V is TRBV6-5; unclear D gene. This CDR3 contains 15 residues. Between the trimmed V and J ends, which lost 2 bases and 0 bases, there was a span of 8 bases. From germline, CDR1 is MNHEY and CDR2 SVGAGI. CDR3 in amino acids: CASSYGIHSGNTIYF. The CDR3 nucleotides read TGTGCCAGCAGTTACGGGATTCACTCTGGAAACACCATATATTTT.

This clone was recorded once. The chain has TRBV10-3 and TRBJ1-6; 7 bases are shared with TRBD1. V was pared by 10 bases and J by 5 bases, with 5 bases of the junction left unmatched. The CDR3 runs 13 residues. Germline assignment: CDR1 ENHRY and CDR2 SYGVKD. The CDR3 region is CASGTADNSPLHF. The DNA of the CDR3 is TGTGCCAGTGGGACAGCAGATAATTCACCCCTCCACTTT.

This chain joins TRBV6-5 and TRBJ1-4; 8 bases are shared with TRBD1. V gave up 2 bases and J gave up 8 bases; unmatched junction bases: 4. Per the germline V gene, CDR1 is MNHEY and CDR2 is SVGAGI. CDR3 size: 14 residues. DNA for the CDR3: TGTGCCAGCAGTTACCAGGGGGCCAGGGAAAAACTGTTTTTT. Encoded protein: CASSYQGAREKLFF.

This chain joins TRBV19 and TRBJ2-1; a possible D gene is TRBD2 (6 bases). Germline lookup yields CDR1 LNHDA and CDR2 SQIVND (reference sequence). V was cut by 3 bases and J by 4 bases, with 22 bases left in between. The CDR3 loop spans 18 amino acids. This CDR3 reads CASSMIVRLRGEYNEQFF. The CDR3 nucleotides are TGTGCCAGTAGTATGATCGTCCGGTTGCGGGGAGAATACAATGAGCAGTTCTTC.